These 21 T cell receptor beta chains came from one sample sequenced in a study of T cells after yellow fever vaccination. TCRdb reanalysed the 5' RACE reads using MiXCR and keeps one entry per CDR3 protein. The repertoire includes about 260,000 distinct CDR3 sequences, roughly 5.2% of them detected once, and around 3.5% sits in the top ten. This specimen was CD4+ T cells sorted from PBMCs, taken on the day of the yellow fever booster vaccination. These receptors all stem from a man aged 18 to 29 who received the YFV17D yellow fever vaccine.

This clonotype turned up a few times. V is TRBV6-2 or TRBV6-3 and J is TRBJ2-6; D is ambiguous. Germline-derived CDR1 and CDR2 are MNHEY and SVGEGT. The CDR3 has 13 amino acids. Trimming left V 8 bases short and J 4 bases short, with 9 bases between. The CDR3 reads CASLFSGANVLTF. In DNA, the CDR3 is TGTGCCAGCCTTTTTTCAGGGGCCAACGTCCTGACTTTC.

Many counts were recorded for this clonotype. The rearrangement links TRBV5-1 to TRBJ2-2, with D possibly being TRBD2 (5 bases). V was shortened by 4 bases and J by 1 base, with 11 bases between the two germline ends. This CDR3 contains 15 residues. Germline V gene lookup returns CDR1 SGHRS and CDR2 YFSETQ. The CDR3: CASSHDYENTGELFF. The DNA for the CDR3 is TGCGCCAGCAGCCACGACTACGAGAACACCGGGGAGCTGTTTTTT. Filled out from reference TRBV5-1 and TRBJ2-2, the complete variable domain reads KAGVTQTPRYLIKTRGQQVTLSCSPISGHRSVSWYQQTPGQGLQFLFEYFSETQRNKGNFPGRFSGRQFSNSRSEMNVSTLELGDSALYLCASSHDYENTGELFFGEGSRLTVL.

This clonotype was recorded many times. The CDR3 nucleotides are TGCGCCAGCAGCCGGCTAGGGGAGGGTACTAATGAAAAACTGTTTTTT. Its protein is CASSRLGEGTNEKLFF. This chain uses TRBV4-3 with TRBJ1-4; tentatively, D is TRBD1 (5 bases). The CDR3 runs 16 residues. The ends were cut back, 4 bases at V and 2 bases at J, with 14 bases in the middle. Germline loops: CDR1 LGHNA, CDR2 YSLEER.

V usage is TRBV2 and J usage is TRBJ2-3; D may be TRBD1 or TRBD2 (5 bases each). The CDR3 runs to 14 residues. Germline values: CDR1 SNHLY, CDR2 FYNNEI. V was trimmed by 3 bases and J by 5 bases, leaving 12 bases between them. The CDR3: CASSDEGRGDTQYF. The CDR3 DNA follows: TGTGCCAGCAGTGACGAGGGACGCGGAGATACGCAGTATTTT.

Note on this clonotype: The conserved closing phenylalanine or tryptophan is absent in this CDR3, likely reflecting a read error. The chain recombines TRBV4-3 with TRBJ2-4; D may be TRBD2 (5 bases). This CDR3 is built from 18 residues. The germline gives CDR1 LGHNA, CDR2 YSLEER. Trimming removed 0 bases at V and 1 base at J, with 16 bases between. CDR3 coding DNA: TGCGCCAGCAGCCAAGAGGGCGGCTGGAGCGGCGCCAAAAACATTCAGTACCTC. Amino acids: CASSQEGGWSGAKNIQYL.

This clonotype was recorded many times. This rearrangement joins TRBV5-1 to TRBJ1-1; unclear D gene. CDR1 and CDR2 (germline): SGHRS, YFSETQ. Trimming removed 2 bases at V and 3 bases at J, with 20 bases between. The CDR3 extends over 17 amino acids. The DNA for the CDR3 is TGCGCCAGCAGCTTTGGCCCGGGCTACGTCCCCGACACTGAAGCTTTCTTT. Translation: CASSFGPGYVPDTEAFF.

The chain employs TRBV12-3 or TRBV12-4 and TRBJ1-2; D may be TRBD1 (6 bases). The CDR3 runs 14 residues. V lost 6 bases and J 7 bases, leaving 18 bases between the germline ends. The CDR3 DNA reads as TGTGCCAGCAGCCGGTCCGATCACAGGGTTGGCTACACCTTC. Protein product: CASSRSDHRVGYTF.

At least ten counts were recorded for this clonotype. The chain couples TRBV12-3 or TRBV12-4 to TRBJ2-3; weak D call: TRBD2 (5 bases). V gave up 5 bases and J gave up 2 bases, with 11 bases separating them. The CDR3 runs to 14 residues. CDR3 sequence: CASSQDYNTDTQYF. In nucleotides, the CDR3 is TGTGCCAGCAGTCAAGACTATAACACAGATACGCAGTATTTT.

This clonotype was observed a handful of times. The V and J genes are TRBV12-3 or TRBV12-4 and TRBJ2-3; possible D gene TRBD2, 6 bases. This CDR3 has 15 amino acids. Trimming removed 6 bases from V and 3 bases from J, with 16 bases in between. The CDR3 reads CASRPGLKGTDTQYF. The CDR3 coding sequence is TGTGCCAGCAGACCGGGACTTAAGGGAACAGATACGCAGTATTTT.

This sequence joins TRBV11-2 and TRBJ2-1; D is perhaps TRBD2 (9 bases). The CDR3 spans 16 residues. CDR1 is SGHAT and CDR2 is FQNNGV in the germline V gene. Trimming removed 1 base from V and 7 bases from J, with 17 bases in between. Here the CDR3 DNA reads TGTGCCAGCAGCTTAGTCGCGGGGGGGACAGGTAATGAGCAGTTCTTC. This codes for CASSLVAGGTGNEQFF.

Ten or more counts support this clonotype. The chain couples TRBV18 to TRBJ2-3; D not resolved. The CDR3 length is 14 residues. Germline assignment: CDR1 KGHSH and CDR2 LQKENI. Trimming took off 0 bases at V and 2 bases at J, with 6 bases between the two ends. The CDR3 region has the DNA TGTGCCAGCTCACCACCCTACAACACAGATACGCAGTATTTT. Its protein product is CASSPPYNTDTQYF. Full variable domain (rest looked up from reference TRBV18 and TRBJ2-3): NAGVMQNPRHLVRRRGQEARLRCSPMKGHSHVYWYRQLPEEGLKFMVYLQKENIIDESGMPKERFSAEFPKEGPSILRIQQVVRGDSAAYFCASSPPYNTDTQYFGPGTRLTVL.

The chain joins TRBV7-9 to TRBJ2-1, with D tentatively TRBD1 (6 bases). This CDR3 spans 13 amino acids. Trimming removed 5 bases from V and 4 bases from J, with 9 bases in between. Looked up from germline, CDR1 is SEHNR and CDR2 is FQNEAQ (reference sequence). The CDR3 reads CASSPTGYNEQFF. In nucleotides, the CDR3 is TGTGCCAGCAGCCCGACAGGTTACAATGAGCAGTTCTTC.

Only a few counts were recorded for this clonotype. The chain links TRBV7-2 to TRBJ2-1; 7 bases agree with TRBD2. V gave up 5 bases and J gave up 5 bases; unmatched junction bases: 15. CDR3 size: 17 residues. CDR1 SGHTA and CDR2 FQGNSA come from the germline V gene. This CDR3 is CASSPREVADHNNEQFF. As DNA, the CDR3 is TGTGCCAGCAGCCCTCGGGAGGTAGCGGACCATAACAATGAGCAGTTCTTC.

There are many counts of this clonotype. The chain combines TRBV6-6 with TRBJ1-1; perhaps TRBD1 as D (5 bases). V shed 2 bases and J shed 10 bases, with 14 bases lying between them. Germline CDR1 reads MNHNY; CDR2 reads SVGAGI (reference sequence). The CDR3 spans 13 residues. CDR3 in amino acids: CASSYPTGRGAFF. DNA of the CDR3: TGTGCCAGCAGTTACCCGACCGGGAGGGGAGCTTTCTTT.

CDR3 sequence (DNA): TGCGCCAGCAGCTTGGGTGGGACAGTATTTACAGATACGCAGTATTTT. It yields the protein CASSLGGTVFTDTQYF. The rearrangement uses TRBV5-1 and TRBJ2-3; 7 bases line up with TRBD1. Germline values: CDR1 SGHRS, CDR2 YFSETQ. The V and J ends lost 0 bases and 3 bases, in that order; junction bases with no gene match: 7. This CDR3 spans 16 amino acids.

This clonotype was detected only a few times. The chain carries TRBV20-1 and TRBJ2-7; weak D call: TRBD2 (5 bases). This CDR3 spans 14 amino acids. CDR1 DFQATT and CDR2 SNEGSKA come from the germline V gene (reference sequence). The CDR3 spells CSANKMDSLVLENV. The CDR3 nucleotides are TGCAGTGCGAACAAAATGGACTCCCTAGTTTTGGAGAACGTC.

This clonotype occurred once. The chain recombines TRBV11-2 with TRBJ1-2; D not resolved. Trimming left V 9 bases short and J 8 bases short, with 16 bases between. The CDR3 extends over 12 amino acids. Germline CDR1 SGHAT, CDR2 FQNNGV. Written as DNA, the CDR3 is TGTGCCAGGAGTTACACGGCCGGGGGCTACACCTTC. Translation: CARSYTAGGYTF.

This clonotype has only a few counts. The V and J genes are TRBV5-1 and TRBJ1-1; 7 positions match TRBD1. The CDR3 has 14 residues. Germline loops: CDR1 SGHRS, CDR2 YFSETQ. V was pared by 7 bases and J by 3 bases, with 9 bases of the junction left unmatched. The CDR3 nucleotides are TGCGCCAGCGGTAGACAGGGCACGGACACTGAAGCTTTCTTT. Its protein is CASGRQGTDTEAFF.

The chain has TRBV6-5 and TRBJ2-7; 9 bases are a match to TRBD1. With 6 bases clipped from V and 6 bases from J, the junction kept 6 bases outside the gene matches. This CDR3 is 13 amino acids long. In germline, CDR1 is MNHEY, CDR2 SVGAGI. The CDR3 here is CASRGTGRAEQYF. The CDR3 nucleotides read TGTGCCAGCAGGGGGACAGGGCGTGCCGAGCAGTACTTC.

There are a few counts of this clonotype. The chain recombines TRBV5-1 with TRBJ2-1; 9 bases map to TRBD1. The junction had 8 bases not matched to a gene; V was cut back by 4 bases and J by 6 bases. This CDR3 is 15 amino acids long. The germline V gene encodes CDR1 SGHRS and CDR2 YFSETQ. The CDR3 DNA reads as TGCGCCAGCAGCCAACCGGGACAGGGAGTCAATGAGCAGTTCTTC. The encoded protein is CASSQPGQGVNEQFF. The whole variable domain, remainder taken from reference TRBV5-1 and TRBJ2-1, is KAGVTQTPRYLIKTRGQQVTLSCSPISGHRSVSWYQQTPGQGLQFLFEYFSETQRNKGNFPGRFSGRQFSNSRSEMNVSTLELGDSALYLCASSQPGQGVNEQFFGPGTRLTVL.

This chain joins TRBV27 and TRBJ1-1, with 9 positions matching TRBD1. Germline CDR1 reads MNHEY; CDR2 reads SMNVEV (reference sequence). Losses at the gene ends were 8 bases for V and 5 bases for J; bases not matched to a gene: 9. The CDR3 has 14 residues. In nucleotides, the CDR3 is TGTGCCAGCTTACCCCGGGACAGGGTTACTGAAGCTTTCTTT. Encoded protein: CASLPRDRVTEAFF.